These T cell receptor beta chains were read from a single sample in a study of shared clonotypes between healthy human individuals. Profiled with immunoSEQ multiplex PCR; TCRdb holds only in-frame clones, not every one. Counted here are millions of clones, over 85% occurring once; the ten biggest clones make up roughly 1%. Sequencing was carried out using naive CD8+ T cells sorted from blood. These receptor sequences come from a man aged 18 to 35 in good health. CDR3s include the opening cysteine and the closing phenylalanine or tryptophan. The D gene is left open where the match is weak. A clone size is listed for some rows: how often the clone was seen (once, few, many), or a class if it is expanded.

D,size,length,V,J,CDR3,DNA
.,.,16,TRBV21-1,TRBJ2-2,CASTFSRSTDTGELFF,TGTGCCAGCACCTTCTCTAGGTCCACCGACACCGGGGAGCTGTTTTTT
TRBD1,.,15,TRBV7-9,TRBJ2-7,CASSPPQGASIEQYF,TGTGCCAGCAGCCCCCCACAGGGGGCATCGATCGAGCAGTACTTC
.,.,13,TRBV28,TRBJ1-2,CASSLQTYYGYTF,TGTGCCAGCAGTTTACAGACTTACTATGGCTACACCTTC
.,.,15,TRBV9,TRBJ2-7,CASSVGGTVSYEQYF,TGTGCCAGCAGCGTAGGGGGGACGGTCTCCTACGAGCAGTACTTC
TRBD2,.,14,TRBV29-1,TRBJ2-7,CSAAIAGVSYEQYF,TGCAGCGCCGCCATAGCGGGAGTCTCCTACGAGCAGTACTTC
.,once,14,TRBV11-2,TRBJ1-6,CASSLAFNNSPLYF,TGTGCCAGCAGCTTAGCCTTTAATAATTCACCCCTCTACTTT
.,.,14,TRBV7-2,TRBJ2-5,CASSFGGPGETQYF,TGTGCCAGCAGCTTTGGGGGGCCAGGGGAGACCCAGTACTTC
.,.,17,TRBV30,TRBJ1-2,CAWSPGPRDPSVYGYTF,TGTGCCTGGAGTCCGGGGCCCCGGGACCCAAGTGTCTATGGCTACACCTTC
TRBD2,.,16,TRBV4-2,TRBJ2-1,CASSHLLAGEDNEQFF,TGTGCCAGCAGCCACCTTCTAGCGGGGGAAGACAATGAGCAGTTCTTC
.,.,13,TRBV6-5,TRBJ2-1,CASRARGYNEQFF,TGTGCCAGCAGGGCCCGGGGCTACAATGAGCAGTTCTTC
TRBD1,.,14,TRBV7-8,TRBJ2-7,CASSYRDRGNEQYF,TGTGCCAGCAGCTACCGGGACAGGGGGAACGAGCAGTACTTC
TRBD1,.,15,TRBV29-1,TRBJ1-2,CSAPTQGVFNYGYTF,TGCAGCGCACCCACCCAGGGGGTATTCAACTATGGCTACACCTTC
TRBD2,.,14,TRBV6-1,TRBJ2-7,CASSARGDGYEQYF,TGTGCCAGCAGTGCTCGGGGGGACGGGTACGAGCAGTACTTC
.,.,13,TRBV19,TRBJ2-1,CASSIGHNNEQFF,TGTGCCAGTAGTATAGGGCATAACAATGAGCAGTTCTTC
.,.,16,TRBV7-9,TRBJ2-1,CASSPPRGRRYNEQFF,TGTGCCAGCAGCCCCCCTAGGGGGAGGAGGTACAATGAGCAGTTCTTC
.,.,13,TRBV5-6,TRBJ2-7,CASSLEGSYEQYF,TGTGCCAGCAGCCTGGAGGGCTCCTACGAGCAGTACTTC
TRBD1,.,15,TRBV5-4,TRBJ1-4,CASSPQGARTEKLFF,TGTGCCAGCAGCCCACAGGGGGCGCGTACTGAAAAACTGTTTTTT
.,.,10,TRBV20-1,TRBJ2-2,CSAKTGELFF,TGCAGCGCGAAAACCGGGGAGCTGTTTTTT
.,few,14,TRBV15,TRBJ2-2,CATSRAENTGELFF,TGTGCCACCAGCAGAGCGGAGAACACCGGGGAGCTGTTTTTT